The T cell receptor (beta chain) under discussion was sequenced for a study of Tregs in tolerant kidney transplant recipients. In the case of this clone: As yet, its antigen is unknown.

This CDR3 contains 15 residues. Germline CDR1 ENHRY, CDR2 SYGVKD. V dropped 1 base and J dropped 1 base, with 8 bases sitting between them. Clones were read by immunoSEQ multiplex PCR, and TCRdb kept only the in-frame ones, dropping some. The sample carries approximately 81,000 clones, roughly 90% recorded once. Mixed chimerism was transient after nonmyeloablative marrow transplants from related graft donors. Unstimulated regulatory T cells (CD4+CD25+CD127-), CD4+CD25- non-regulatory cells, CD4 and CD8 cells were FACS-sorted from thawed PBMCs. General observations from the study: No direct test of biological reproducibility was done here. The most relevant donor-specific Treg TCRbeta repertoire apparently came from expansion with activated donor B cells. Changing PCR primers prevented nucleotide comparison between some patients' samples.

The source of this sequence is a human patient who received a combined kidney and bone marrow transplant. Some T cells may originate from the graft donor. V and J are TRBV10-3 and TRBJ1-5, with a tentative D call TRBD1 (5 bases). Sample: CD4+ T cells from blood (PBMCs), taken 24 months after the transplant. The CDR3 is CAISEYGGSNQPQHF. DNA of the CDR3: TGTGCCATCAGTGAGTATGGGGGGAGCAATCAGCCCCAGCATTTT.